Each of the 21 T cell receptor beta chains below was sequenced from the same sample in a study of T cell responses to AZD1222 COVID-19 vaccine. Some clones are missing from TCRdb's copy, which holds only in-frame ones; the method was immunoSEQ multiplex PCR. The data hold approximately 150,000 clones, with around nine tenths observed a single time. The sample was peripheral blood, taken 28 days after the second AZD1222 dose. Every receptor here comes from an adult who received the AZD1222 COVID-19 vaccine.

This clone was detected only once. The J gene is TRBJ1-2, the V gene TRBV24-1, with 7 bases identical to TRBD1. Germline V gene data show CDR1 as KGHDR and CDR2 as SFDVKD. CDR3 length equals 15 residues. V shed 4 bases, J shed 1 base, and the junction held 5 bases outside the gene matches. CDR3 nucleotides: TGTGCCACCAGTGAGGACAGGTTCCTTAACTATGGCTACACCTTC. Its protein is CATSEDRFLNYGYTF.

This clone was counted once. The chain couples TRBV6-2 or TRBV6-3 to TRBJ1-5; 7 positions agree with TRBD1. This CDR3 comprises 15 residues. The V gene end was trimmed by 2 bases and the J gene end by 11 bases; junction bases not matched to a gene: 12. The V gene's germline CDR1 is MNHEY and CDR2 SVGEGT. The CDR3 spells CASSYTLAGGRSQHF. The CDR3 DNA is TGTGCCAGCAGTTACACTCTGGCAGGGGGGCGATCCCAGCATTTT.

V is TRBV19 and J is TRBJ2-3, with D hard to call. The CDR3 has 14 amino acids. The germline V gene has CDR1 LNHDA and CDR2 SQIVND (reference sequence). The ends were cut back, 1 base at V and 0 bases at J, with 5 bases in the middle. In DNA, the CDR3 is TGTGCCAGTAGTATAGCCGTTAGCACAGATACGCAGTATTTT. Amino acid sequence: CASSIAVSTDTQYF.

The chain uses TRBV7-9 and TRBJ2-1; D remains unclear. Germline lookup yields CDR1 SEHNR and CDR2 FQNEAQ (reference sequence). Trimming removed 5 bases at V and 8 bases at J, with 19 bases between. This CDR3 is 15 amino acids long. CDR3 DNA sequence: TGTGCCAGCAGCCCCCCTATAACTAACAGCCATGAGCAGTTCTTC. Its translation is CASSPPITNSHEQFF.

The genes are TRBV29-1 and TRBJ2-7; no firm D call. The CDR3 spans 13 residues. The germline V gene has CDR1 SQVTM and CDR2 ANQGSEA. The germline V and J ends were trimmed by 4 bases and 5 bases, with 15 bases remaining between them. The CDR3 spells CSVVRQDLNEQYF. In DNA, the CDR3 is TGCAGCGTTGTCCGCCAGGACCTCAACGAGCAGTACTTC.

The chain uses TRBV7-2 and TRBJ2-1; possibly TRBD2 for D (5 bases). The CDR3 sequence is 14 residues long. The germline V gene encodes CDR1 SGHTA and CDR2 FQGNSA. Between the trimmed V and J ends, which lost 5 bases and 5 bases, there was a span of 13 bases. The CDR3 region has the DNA TGTGCCAGCAGCAGAAGAGAGGGCCACAATGAGCAGTTCTTC. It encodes CASSRREGHNEQFF.

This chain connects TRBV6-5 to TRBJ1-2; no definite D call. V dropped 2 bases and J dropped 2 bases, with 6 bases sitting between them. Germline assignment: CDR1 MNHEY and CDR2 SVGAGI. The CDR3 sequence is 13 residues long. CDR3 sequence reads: CASSYNGNYGYTF. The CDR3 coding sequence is TGTGCCAGCAGTTACAACGGAAACTATGGCTACACCTTC.

CDR3 sequence (DNA): TGTGCCAGCAGGGGCAATCAGCCCCAGCATTTT. Translation: CASRGNQPQHF. The genes are TRBV6-5 and TRBJ1-5; D is undetermined. Germline CDR1 is MNHEY and CDR2 is SVGAGI. V was shortened by 6 bases and J by 2 bases, with 2 bases between the two germline ends. The CDR3 consists of 11 residues.

The CDR3 is CASSLGGLAGTYNEQFF. The CDR3 bases are TGTGCCAGCAGCTTAGGGGGACTAGCGGGTACCTACAATGAGCAGTTCTTC. The chain couples TRBV7-4 to TRBJ2-1, with 12 bases matching TRBD2. This CDR3 has 17 residues. V lost 1 base and J lost 2; bases outside the gene matches: 3. Germline CDR1 SGHVT, CDR2 SQSDAQ. The full variable domain, with the rest looked up from reference TRBV7-4 and TRBJ2-1, is GAGVSQSPRYKVAKRGRDVALRCDSISGHVTLYWYRQTLGQGSEVLTYSQSDAQRDKSGRPSGRFSAERPERSVSTLKIQRTEQGDSAVYLCASSLGGLAGTYNEQFFGPGTRLTVL.

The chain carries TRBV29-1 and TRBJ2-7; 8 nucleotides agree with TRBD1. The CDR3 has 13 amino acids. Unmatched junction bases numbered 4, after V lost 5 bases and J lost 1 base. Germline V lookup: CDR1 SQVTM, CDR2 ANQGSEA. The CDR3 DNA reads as TGCAGCGTTACAGGGGGTGCGTCCTACGAGCAGTACTTC. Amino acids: CSVTGGASYEQYF.

CDR3 sequence reads: CASSLGVVGTGDNSPLHF. The DNA of the CDR3 is TGTGCCAGCAGCTTAGGGGTGGTCGGGACAGGTGATAATTCACCCCTCCACTTT. The chain recombines TRBV11-3 with TRBJ1-6; 8 nucleotides agree with TRBD1. The CDR3 contains 18 residues. Per the germline V gene, CDR1 is SGHNT and CDR2 is YENEEA. The J segment lost 5 bases and the V segment lost 1 base, leaving 10 bases of the junction unmatched.

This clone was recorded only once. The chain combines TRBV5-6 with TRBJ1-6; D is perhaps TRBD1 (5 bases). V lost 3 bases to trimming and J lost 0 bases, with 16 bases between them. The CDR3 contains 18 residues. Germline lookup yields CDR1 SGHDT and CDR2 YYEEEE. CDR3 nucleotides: TGTGCCAGCAGCTGGAGTGCCGGGGCCAGCTCCTATAATTCACCCCTCCACTTT. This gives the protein CASSWSAGASSYNSPLHF. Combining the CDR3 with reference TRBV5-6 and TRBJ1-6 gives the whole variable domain DAGVTQSPTHLIKTRGQQVTLRCSPKSGHDTVSWYQQALGQGPQFIFQYYEEEERQRGNFPDRFSGHQFPNYSSELNVNALLLGDSALYLCASSWSAGASSYNSPLHFGNGTRLTVT.

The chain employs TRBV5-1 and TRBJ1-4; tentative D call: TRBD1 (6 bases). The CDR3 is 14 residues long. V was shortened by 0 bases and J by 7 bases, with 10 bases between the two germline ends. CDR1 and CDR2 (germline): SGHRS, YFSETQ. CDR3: CASSLGGLVEKLFF. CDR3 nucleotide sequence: TGCGCCAGCAGCTTGGGGGGGCTCGTTGAAAAACTGTTTTTT.

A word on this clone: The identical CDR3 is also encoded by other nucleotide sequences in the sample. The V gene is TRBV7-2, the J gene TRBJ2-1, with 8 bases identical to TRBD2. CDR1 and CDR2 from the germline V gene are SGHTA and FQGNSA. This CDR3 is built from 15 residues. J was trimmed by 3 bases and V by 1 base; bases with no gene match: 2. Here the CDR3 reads CASSLGSGSYNEQFF. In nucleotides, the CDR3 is TGTGCCAGCAGCTTAGGAAGCGGGAGCTACAATGAGCAGTTCTTC.

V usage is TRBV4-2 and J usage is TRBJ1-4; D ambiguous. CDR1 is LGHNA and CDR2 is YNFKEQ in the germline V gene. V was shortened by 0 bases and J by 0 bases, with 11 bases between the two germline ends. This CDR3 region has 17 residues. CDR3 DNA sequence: TGTGCCAGCAGCCAAGAAGTCGGGGTTGCAACTAATGAAAAACTGTTTTTT. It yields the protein CASSQEVGVATNEKLFF.

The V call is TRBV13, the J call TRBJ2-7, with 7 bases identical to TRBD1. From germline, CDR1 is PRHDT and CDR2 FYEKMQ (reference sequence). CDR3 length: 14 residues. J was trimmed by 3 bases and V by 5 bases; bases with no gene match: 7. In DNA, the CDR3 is TGTGCCAGCAGCCAGGGACAGCAAATCTACGAGCAGTACTTC. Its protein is CASSQGQQIYEQYF.

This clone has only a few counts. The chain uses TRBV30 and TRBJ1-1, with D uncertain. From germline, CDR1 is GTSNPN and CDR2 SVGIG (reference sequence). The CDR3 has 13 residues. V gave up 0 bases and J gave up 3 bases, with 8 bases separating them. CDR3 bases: TGTGCCTGGAGTGTGCAGTCTTACACTGAAGCTTTCTTT. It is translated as CAWSVQSYTEAFF.

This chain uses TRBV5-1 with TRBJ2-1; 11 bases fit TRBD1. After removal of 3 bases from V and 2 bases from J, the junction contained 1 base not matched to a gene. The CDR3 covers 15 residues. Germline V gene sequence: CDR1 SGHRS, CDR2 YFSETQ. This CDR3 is CASSWTGGAYNEQFF. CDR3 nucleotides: TGCGCCAGCAGCTGGACAGGGGGCGCCTACAATGAGCAGTTCTTC.

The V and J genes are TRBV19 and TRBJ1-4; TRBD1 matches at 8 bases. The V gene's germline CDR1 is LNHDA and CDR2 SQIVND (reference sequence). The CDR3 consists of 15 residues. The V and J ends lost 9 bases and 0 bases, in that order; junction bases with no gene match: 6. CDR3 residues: CASRQGSATNEKLFF. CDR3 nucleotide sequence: TGTGCCAGCAGACAGGGGTCTGCAACTAATGAAAAACTGTTTTTT.

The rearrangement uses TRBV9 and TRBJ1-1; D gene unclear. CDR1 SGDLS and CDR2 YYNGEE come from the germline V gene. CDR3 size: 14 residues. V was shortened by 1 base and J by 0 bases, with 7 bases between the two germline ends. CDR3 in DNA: TGTGCCAGCAGCGTAACCCAGCTGAACACTGAAGCTTTCTTT. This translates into CASSVTQLNTEAFF.

The CDR3 coding sequence is TGTGCCAGCAGTTCTACAGGGTCGGAGCTGTTTTTT. As protein: CASSSTGSELFF. The chain employs TRBV12-3 or TRBV12-4 and TRBJ2-2, with D possibly matching TRBD1 (6 bases). The CDR3 has 12 amino acids. V lost 4 bases to trimming and J lost 10 bases, with 10 bases between them.